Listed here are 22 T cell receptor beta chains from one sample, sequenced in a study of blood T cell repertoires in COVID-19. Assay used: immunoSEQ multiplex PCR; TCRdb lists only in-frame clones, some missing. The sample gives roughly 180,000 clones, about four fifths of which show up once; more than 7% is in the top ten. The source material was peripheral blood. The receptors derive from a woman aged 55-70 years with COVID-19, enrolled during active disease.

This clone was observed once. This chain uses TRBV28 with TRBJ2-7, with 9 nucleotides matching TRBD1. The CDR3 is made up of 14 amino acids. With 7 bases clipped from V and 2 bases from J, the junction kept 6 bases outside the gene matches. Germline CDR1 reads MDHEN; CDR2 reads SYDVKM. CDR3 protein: CASKWGQGPYEQYF. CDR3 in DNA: TGTGCCAGCAAGTGGGGACAGGGCCCCTACGAGCAGTACTTC.

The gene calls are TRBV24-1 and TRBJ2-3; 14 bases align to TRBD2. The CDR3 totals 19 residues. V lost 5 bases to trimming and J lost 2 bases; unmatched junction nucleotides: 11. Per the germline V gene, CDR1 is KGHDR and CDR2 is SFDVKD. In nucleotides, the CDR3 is TGTGCCACCAGTGCGACCGGGACTAGCGGGAGTAGGTACACAGATACGCAGTATTTT. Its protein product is CATSATGTSGSRYTDTQYF.

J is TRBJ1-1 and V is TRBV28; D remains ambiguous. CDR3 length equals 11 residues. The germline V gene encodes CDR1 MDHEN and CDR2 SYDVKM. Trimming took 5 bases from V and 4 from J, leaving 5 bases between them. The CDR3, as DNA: TGTGCCAGCAGTGGCTCCACTGAAGCTTTCTTT. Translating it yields CASSGSTEAFF.

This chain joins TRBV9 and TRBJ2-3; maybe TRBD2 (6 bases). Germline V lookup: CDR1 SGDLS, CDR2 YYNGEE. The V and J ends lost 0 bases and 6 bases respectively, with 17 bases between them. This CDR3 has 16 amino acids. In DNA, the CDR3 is TGTGCCAGCAGCGTAGGGAGGGCTCCTTCGGACGATACGCAGTATTTT. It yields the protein CASSVGRAPSDDTQYF.

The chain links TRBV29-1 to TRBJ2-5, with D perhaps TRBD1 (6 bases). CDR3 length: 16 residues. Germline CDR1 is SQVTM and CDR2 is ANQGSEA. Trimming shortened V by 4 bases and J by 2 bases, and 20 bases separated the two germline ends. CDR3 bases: TGCAGCGTTGTTCAGGGGCTAGGGTTGGGGCAAGAGACCCAGTACTTC. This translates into CSVVQGLGLGQETQYF. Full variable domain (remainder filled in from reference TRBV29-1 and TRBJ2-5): SAVISQKPSRDICQRGTSLTIQCQVDSQVTMMFWYRQQPGQSLTLIATANQGSEATYESGFVIDKFPISRPNLTFSTLTVSNMSPEDSSIYLCSVVQGLGLGQETQYFGPGTRLLVL.

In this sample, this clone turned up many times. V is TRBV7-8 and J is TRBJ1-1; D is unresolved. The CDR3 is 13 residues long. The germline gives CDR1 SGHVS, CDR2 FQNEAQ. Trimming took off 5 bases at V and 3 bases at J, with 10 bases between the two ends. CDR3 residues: CASSPRSDTEAFF. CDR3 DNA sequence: TGTGCCAGCAGCCCAAGATCGGACACTGAAGCTTTCTTT. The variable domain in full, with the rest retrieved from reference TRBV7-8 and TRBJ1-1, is GAGVSQSPRYKVAKRGQDVALRCDPISGHVSLFWYQQALGQGPEFLTYFQNEAQLDKSGLPSDRFFAERPEGSVSTLKIQRTQQEDSAVYLCASSPRSDTEAFFGQGTRLTVV.

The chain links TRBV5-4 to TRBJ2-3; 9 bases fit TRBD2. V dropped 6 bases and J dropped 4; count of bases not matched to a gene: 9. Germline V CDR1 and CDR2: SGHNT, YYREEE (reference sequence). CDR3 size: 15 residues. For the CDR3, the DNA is TGTGCCAGCAACAGAATTGGCGGGGGGGCAGATACGCAGTATTTT. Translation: CASNRIGGGADTQYF.

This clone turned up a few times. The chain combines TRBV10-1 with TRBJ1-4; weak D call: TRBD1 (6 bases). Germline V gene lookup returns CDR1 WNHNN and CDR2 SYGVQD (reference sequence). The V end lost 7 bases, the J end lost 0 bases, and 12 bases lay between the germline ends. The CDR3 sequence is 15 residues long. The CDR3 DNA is TGCGCCAGCACGGGACAAAATGCAACTAATGAAAAACTGTTTTTT. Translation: CASTGQNATNEKLFF.

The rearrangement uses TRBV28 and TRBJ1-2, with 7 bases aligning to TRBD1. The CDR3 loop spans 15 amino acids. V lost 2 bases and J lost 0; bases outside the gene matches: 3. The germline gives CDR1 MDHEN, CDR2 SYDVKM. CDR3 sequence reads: CASSLETGPNYGYTF. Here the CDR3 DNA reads TGTGCCAGCAGTTTAGAGACAGGGCCTAACTATGGCTACACCTTC.

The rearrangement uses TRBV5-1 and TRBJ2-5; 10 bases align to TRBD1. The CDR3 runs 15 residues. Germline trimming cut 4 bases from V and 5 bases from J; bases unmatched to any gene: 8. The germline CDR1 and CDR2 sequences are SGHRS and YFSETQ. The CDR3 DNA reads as TGCGCCAGCAGCGTAGGGACAGGGGTTGGGGAGACCCAGTACTTC. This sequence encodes CASSVGTGVGETQYF. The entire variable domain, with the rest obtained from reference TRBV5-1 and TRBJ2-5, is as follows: KAGVTQTPRYLIKTRGQQVTLSCSPISGHRSVSWYQQTPGQGLQFLFEYFSETQRNKGNFPGRFSGRQFSNSRSEMNVSTLELGDSALYLCASSVGTGVGETQYFGPGTRLLVL.

The CDR3 spells CASSQTSSPNTGELFF. The CDR3 DNA reads as TGCGCCAGCAGCCAAACTAGCAGCCCGAACACCGGGGAGCTGTTTTTT. This chain connects TRBV4-3 to TRBJ2-2, with D maybe TRBD2 (6 bases). This CDR3 is built from 16 residues. Trimming took off 2 bases at V and 0 bases at J, with 10 bases between the two ends. The germline V gene has CDR1 LGHNA and CDR2 YSLEER.

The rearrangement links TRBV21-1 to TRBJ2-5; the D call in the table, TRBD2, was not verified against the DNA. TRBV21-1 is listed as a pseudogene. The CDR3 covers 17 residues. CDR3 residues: CASSKPKGAGAAETQYF. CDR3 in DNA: TGTGCCAGCAGCAAACCGAAAGGGGCGGGAGCAGCTGAGACCCAGTACTTC.

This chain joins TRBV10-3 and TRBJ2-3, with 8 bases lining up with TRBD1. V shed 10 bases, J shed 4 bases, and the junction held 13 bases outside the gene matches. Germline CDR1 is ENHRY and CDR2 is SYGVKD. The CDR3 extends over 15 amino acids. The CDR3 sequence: CASSPAGGKADTQYF. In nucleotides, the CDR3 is TGTGCCAGCTCTCCGGCAGGGGGCAAAGCAGATACGCAGTATTTT.

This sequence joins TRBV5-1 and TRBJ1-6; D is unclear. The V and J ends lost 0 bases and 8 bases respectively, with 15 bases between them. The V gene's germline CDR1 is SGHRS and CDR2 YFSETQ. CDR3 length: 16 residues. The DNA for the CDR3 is TGCGCCAGCAGCTTGGAAGGCAGTAGACGGGATTCACCCCTCCACTTT. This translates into CASSLEGSRRDSPLHF.

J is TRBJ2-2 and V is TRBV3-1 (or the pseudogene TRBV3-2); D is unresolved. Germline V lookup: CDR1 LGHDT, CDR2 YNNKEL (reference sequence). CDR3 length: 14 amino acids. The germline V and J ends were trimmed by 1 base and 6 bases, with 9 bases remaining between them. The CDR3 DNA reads TGTGCCAGCAGCCAAGTTCGGAGAGCCGGGGAGCTGTTTTTT. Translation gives CASSQVRRAGELFF.

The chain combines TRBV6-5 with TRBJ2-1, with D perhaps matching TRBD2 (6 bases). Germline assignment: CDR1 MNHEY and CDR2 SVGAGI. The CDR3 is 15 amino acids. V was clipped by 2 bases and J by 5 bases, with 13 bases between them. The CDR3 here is CASSYVSSVHNEQFF. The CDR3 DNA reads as TGTGCCAGCAGTTACGTCTCTAGCGTACACAATGAGCAGTTCTTC.

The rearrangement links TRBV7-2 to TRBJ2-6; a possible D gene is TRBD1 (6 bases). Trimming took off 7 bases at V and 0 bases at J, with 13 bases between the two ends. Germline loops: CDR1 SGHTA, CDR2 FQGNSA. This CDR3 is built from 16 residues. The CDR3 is CASTRDTLSGANVLTF. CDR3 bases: TGTGCCAGCACCCGGGACACCCTCTCTGGGGCCAACGTCCTGACTTTC. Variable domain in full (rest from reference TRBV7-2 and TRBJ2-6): GAGVSQSPSNKVTEKGKDVELRCDPISGHTALYWYRQSLGQGLEFLIYFQGNSAPDKSGLPSDRFSAERTGGSVSTLTIQRTQQEDSAVYLCASTRDTLSGANVLTFGAGSRLTVL.

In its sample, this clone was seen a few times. CDR3 coding DNA: TGTGCTAGTGGTTTAGCGGGCAACCGTCAAGAGACCCAGTACTTC. Protein product: CASGLAGNRQETQYF. The V call is TRBV12-5, the J call TRBJ2-5; perhaps TRBD2 as D (6 bases). The CDR3 extends over 15 amino acids. V lost 3 bases and J 2 bases, leaving 13 bases between the germline ends. Germline V gene lookup returns CDR1 LGHNT and CDR2 FRNRAP.

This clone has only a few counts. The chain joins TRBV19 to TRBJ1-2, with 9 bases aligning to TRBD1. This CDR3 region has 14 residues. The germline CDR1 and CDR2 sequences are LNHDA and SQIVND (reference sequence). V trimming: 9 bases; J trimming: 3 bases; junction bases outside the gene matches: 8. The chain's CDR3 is CASKTGGVDYGYTF. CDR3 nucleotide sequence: TGTGCCAGCAAAACAGGGGGCGTTGACTATGGCTACACCTTC.

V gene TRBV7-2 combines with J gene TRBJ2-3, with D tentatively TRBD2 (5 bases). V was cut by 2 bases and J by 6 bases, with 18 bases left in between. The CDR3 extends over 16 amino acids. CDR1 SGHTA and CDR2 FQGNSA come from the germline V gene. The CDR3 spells CASSLRRGPPLDTQYF. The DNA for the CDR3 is TGTGCCAGCAGCTTACGGCGCGGGCCTCCGCTGGATACGCAGTATTTT. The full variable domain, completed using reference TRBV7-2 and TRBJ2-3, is GAGVSQSPSNKVTEKGKDVELRCDPISGHTALYWYRQSLGQGLEFLIYFQGNSAPDKSGLPSDRFSAERTGGSVSTLTIQRTQQEDSAVYLCASSLRRGPPLDTQYFGPGTRLTVL.

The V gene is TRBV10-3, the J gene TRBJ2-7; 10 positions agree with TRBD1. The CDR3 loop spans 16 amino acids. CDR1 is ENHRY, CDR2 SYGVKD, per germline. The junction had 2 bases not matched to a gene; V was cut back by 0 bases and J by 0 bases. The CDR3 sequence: CAISESGTGDSYEQYF. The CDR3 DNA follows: TGTGCCATCAGTGAGTCTGGGACAGGGGACTCCTACGAGCAGTACTTC.

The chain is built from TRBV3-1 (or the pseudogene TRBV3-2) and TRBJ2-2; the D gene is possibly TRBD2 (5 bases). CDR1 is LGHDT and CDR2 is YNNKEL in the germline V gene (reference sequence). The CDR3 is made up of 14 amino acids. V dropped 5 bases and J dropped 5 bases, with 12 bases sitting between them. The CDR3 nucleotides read TGTGCCAGCAGCGTCCGGGGAACGACCGGGGAGCTGTTTTTT. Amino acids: CASSVRGTTGELFF.